A single sample is the source of the 8 T cell receptor beta chains below, sequenced in a study of regulatory T cells in long-lasting Graves disease. Investigators prepared the TCR beta libraries by applying iRepertoire HTBI primers and Arm-PCR of CDR3 regions. From the multiplex PCR reads, TCRdb called clonotypes with MiXCR, one entry per CDR3 protein. Of 550,000 to 650,000 distinct CDR3 sequences listed, around 16% are singletons. Time point in this sample: newly diagnosed GD, antithyroid drugs for less than 3 months. From RNA extracted from PBMCs, the TCR library was made. These same data were also listed under a study on T cells in Graves' hyperthyroidism and ophthalmopathy.

Sequences were derived from peripheral blood mononuclear cells (PBMCs), sampled at new diagnosis, from a patient treated with antithyroid drugs. These receptors all come from a young man with Graves disease.

This clonotype was seen many times. The chain recombines TRBV2 with TRBJ2-1; D uncertain. The CDR3 is 10 amino acids. V lost 6 bases and J 9 bases, leaving 6 bases between the germline ends. Germline CDR1 reads SNHLY; CDR2 reads FYNNEI. CDR3 DNA: TGTGCCAGCAGGCCCAGTGAGCAGTTCTTC. It translates to CASRPSEQFF.

This clonotype was recorded many times. The J gene is TRBJ1-3, the V gene TRBV6-2 or TRBV6-3, with a possible D match to TRBD1 (6 bases). Germline V lookup: CDR1 MNHEY, CDR2 SVGEGT. The ends were cut back, 5 bases at V and 0 bases at J, with 17 bases in the middle. The CDR3 has 17 amino acids. For the CDR3, the DNA is TGTGCCAGCAGTCGGATAGGGGGGAAGAGCTCTGGAAACACCATATATTTT. It yields the protein CASSRIGGKSSGNTIYF.

This rearrangement joins TRBV6-2 or TRBV6-3 to TRBJ2-5; TRBD1 aligns across 7 bases. The length of the CDR3 is 14 residues. Losses at the gene ends were 6 bases for V and 4 bases for J; bases not matched to a gene: 8. Germline CDR1 reads MNHEY; CDR2 reads SVGEGT. The CDR3 bases are TGTGCCAGCAGAGAGGTCGCAGGGGGAGAGACCCAGTACTTC. This codes for CASREVAGGETQYF.

The chain uses TRBV15 and TRBJ2-1; 12 bases are a match to TRBD2. The CDR3 runs 18 residues. V shed 0 bases, J shed 6 bases, and the junction held 9 bases outside the gene matches. Per germline, CDR1 LNHNV and CDR2 YYDKDF (reference sequence). In DNA, the CDR3 is TGTGCCACCAGCAGAGACCTCGGGCTAGCGGGAGGGGTCAATGAGCAGTTCTTC. Encoded protein: CATSRDLGLAGGVNEQFF.

This clonotype was seen many times. The chain is built from TRBV12-3 or TRBV12-4 and TRBJ2-3; TRBD1 might be the D (5 bases). The CDR3 is made up of 15 amino acids. Trimming pared 7 bases from V and 0 bases from J, leaving 14 bases between. The CDR3 DNA is TGTGCCAGCACCGCCCCCGACAGTAGCACAGATACGCAGTATTTT. Encoded protein: CASTAPDSSTDTQYF.

This clonotype was recorded many times. The chain carries TRBV19 and TRBJ2-3; D not certain. Trimming removed 9 bases from V and 2 bases from J, with 9 bases in between. The CDR3 contains 12 residues. From germline, CDR1 is LNHDA and CDR2 SQIVND (reference sequence). CDR3 nucleotide sequence: TGTGCCAGCAGCATAACCACAGATACGCAGTATTTT. It specifies CASSITTDTQYF.

This clonotype was observed at least ten times. The chain couples TRBV24-1 to TRBJ2-5; D is undetermined. Trimming removed 1 base at V and 4 bases at J, with 12 bases between. Germline loops: CDR1 KGHDR, CDR2 SFDVKD. CDR3 size: 15 residues. The CDR3 here is CATSDFSQGRETQYF. Here the CDR3 DNA reads TGTGCCACCAGTGATTTCTCACAAGGGCGAGAGACCCAGTACTTC.

This chain joins TRBV5-1 and TRBJ2-3, with 9 bases matching TRBD2. V lost 0 bases, J lost 5 bases, and 7 bases stayed unmatched. Germline CDR1 SGHRS, CDR2 YFSETQ. This CDR3 comprises 16 residues. The CDR3 reads CASSLVPAGGIDTQYF. CDR3 nucleotides: TGCGCCAGCAGCTTGGTCCCAGCGGGAGGCATAGATACGCAGTATTTT.